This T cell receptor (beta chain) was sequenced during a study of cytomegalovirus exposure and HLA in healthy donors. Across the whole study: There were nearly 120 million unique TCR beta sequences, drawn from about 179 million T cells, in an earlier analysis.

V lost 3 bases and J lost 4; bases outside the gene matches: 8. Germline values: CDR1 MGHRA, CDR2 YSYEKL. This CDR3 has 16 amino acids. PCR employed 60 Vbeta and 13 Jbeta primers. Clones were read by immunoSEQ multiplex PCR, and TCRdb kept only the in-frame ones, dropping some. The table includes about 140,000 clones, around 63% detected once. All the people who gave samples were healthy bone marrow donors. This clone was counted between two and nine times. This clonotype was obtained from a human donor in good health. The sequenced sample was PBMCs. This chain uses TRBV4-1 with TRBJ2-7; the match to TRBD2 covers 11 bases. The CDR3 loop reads CASSHGRLAGTYEQYF. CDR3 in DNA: TGCGCCAGCAGCCACGGGAGACTAGCGGGAACATACGAGCAGTACTTC.